The sequence of this T cell receptor (beta chain) was determined in a study of blood T cell repertoires in COVID-19. Across the study: There were acute and convalescent COVID-19 samples, and they came from the United States, Italy and Spain.

Per the original data handling: Quantification of nucleated cells was approximated via reference gene primer amplification. Here immunoSEQ multiplex PCR was the method, and the copy in TCRdb shows in-frame clones only, minus some. The V and J calls and clone size are taken from that table; D and trimming were inferred from the DNA. This table holds fewer than 350,000 clones, 85% to 90% found once. A single count supports this clone. V was trimmed by 5 bases and J by 5 bases, leaving 11 bases between them. Germline loops: CDR1 SGHVS, CDR2 FNYEAQ. This CDR3 region has 13 residues. The receptor was isolated from a woman aged 25 to 39 with COVID-19, enrolled during active disease. The rearrangement links TRBV7-6 to TRBJ2-3; D is uncertain. Source material: peripheral blood. The CDR3 sequence: CASSPARQDTQYF. As DNA, the CDR3 is TGTGCCAGCAGCCCCGCGAGGCAAGATACGCAGTATTTT.